This entry lists 25 T cell receptor beta chains sequenced from one sample in a study of shared clonotypes between healthy human individuals. The repertoire was sequenced with immunoSEQ multiplex PCR; TCRdb's copy has only in-frame clones and lacks some. The repertoire includes roughly 320,000 clones, roughly 84% of them detected once, and around 15% sits in the top ten. The sequencing input was memory CD8+ T cells sorted from blood. Documented subset: CD45RO+ cells pooled with CCR7-negative TemRA cells. The origin of the receptors is a man aged 18 to 30 in good health.

Concerning this clone: Other nucleotide sequences from this sample produce the same CDR3. The chain recombines TRBV6-5 with TRBJ1-1, with D uncertain. The CDR3 spans 13 residues. V was shortened by 6 bases and J by 2 bases, with 10 bases between the two germline ends. In germline, CDR1 is MNHEY, CDR2 SVGAGI. CDR3 sequence (DNA): TGTGCCAGCAGCCCAGGTGTAAACACTGAAGCTTTCTTT. Translated, it gives CASSPGVNTEAFF.

The chain recombines TRBV7-2 with TRBJ1-1; tentatively, D is TRBD1 (5 bases). V lost 0 bases and J 4 bases, leaving 9 bases between the germline ends. The CDR3 extends over 14 amino acids. In germline, CDR1 is SGHTA, CDR2 FQGNSA. CDR3 bases: TGTGCCAGCAGCTTAGCGCAGGGACTCACTGAAGCTTTCTTT. This codes for CASSLAQGLTEAFF.

The genes are TRBV7-2 and TRBJ1-2; 7 positions agree with TRBD1. The V and J ends lost 5 bases and 5 bases, in that order; junction bases with no gene match: 5. CDR1 is SGHTA, CDR2 FQGNSA, per germline. The CDR3 extends over 13 amino acids. The CDR3 spells CASSRDRPYGYTF. The CDR3 bases are TGTGCCAGCAGCCGGGACAGACCTTATGGCTACACCTTC. The full variable domain, with the rest looked up from reference TRBV7-2 and TRBJ1-2, is GAGVSQSPSNKVTEKGKDVELRCDPISGHTALYWYRQSLGQGLEFLIYFQGNSAPDKSGLPSDRFSAERTGGSVSTLTIQRTQQEDSAVYLCASSRDRPYGYTFGSGTRLTVV.

The chain has TRBV6-5 and TRBJ2-7, with D maybe TRBD1 (5 bases). In germline, CDR1 is MNHEY, CDR2 SVGAGI. The CDR3 has 13 residues. V dropped 2 bases and J dropped 3 bases, with 8 bases sitting between them. CDR3 loop: CASSYGAYYEQYF. The CDR3 DNA follows: TGTGCCAGCAGTTACGGGGCCTACTACGAGCAGTACTTC.

This clone has only a few counts. J is TRBJ2-5 and V is TRBV15; tentative D call: TRBD1 (6 bases). Near its end, the DNA agrees better with TRBJ2-7, so the J call may be wrong. The CDR3 has 12 amino acids. Germline V gene data show CDR1 as LNHNV and CDR2 as YYDKDF (reference sequence). The CDR3 sequence is CATADSSYEQYF. DNA of the CDR3: TGTGCCACGGCGGACAGCTCCTACGAGCAGTACTTC.

The chain combines TRBV27 with TRBJ2-1; D not resolved. Germline CDR1 and CDR2: MNHEY and SMNVEV (reference sequence). V lost 3 bases and J lost 4, with 16 bases in between. CDR3 length: 16 amino acids. CDR3 nucleotide sequence: TGTGCCAGCAGTTTCCTGCGCGGCCTACCATACAATGAGCAGTTCTTC. Translating it yields CASSFLRGLPYNEQFF.

The genes are TRBV30 and TRBJ2-7, with 8 nucleotides matching TRBD1. This CDR3 has 14 residues. V was pared by 3 bases and J by 3 bases, with 7 bases of the junction left unmatched. Per the germline V gene, CDR1 is GTSNPN and CDR2 is SVGIG (reference sequence). In nucleotides, the CDR3 is TGTGCCTGGAGGGTTGGACAGGGCCACTACGAGCAGTACTTC. Its protein product is CAWRVGQGHYEQYF.

This chain links TRBV7-9 with TRBJ1-3; unclear D gene. The V gene lost 5 bases and the J gene lost 0 bases, with 14 bases spanning the gap. The germline gives CDR1 SEHNR, CDR2 FQNEAQ (reference sequence). This CDR3 has 16 amino acids. The CDR3 is CASSPTDWSSGNTIYF. CDR3 nucleotides: TGTGCCAGCAGCCCGACGGACTGGAGCTCTGGAAACACCATATATTTT.

This clone came up a few times. V is TRBV19 and J is TRBJ2-7; TRBD1 might be the D (6 bases). CDR3 size: 13 residues. V lost 7 bases and J lost 3, with 13 bases in between. CDR1 is LNHDA, CDR2 SQIVND, per germline (reference sequence). CDR3 bases: TGTGCCAGTATCTGCCCAGGGGTCTACGAGCAGTACTTC. Translation gives CASICPGVYEQYF.

The chain has TRBV30 and TRBJ2-1; no clear D. Germline lookup yields CDR1 GTSNPN and CDR2 SVGIG (reference sequence). CDR3 length: 14 residues. The germline V and J ends were trimmed by 5 bases and 8 bases, with 19 bases remaining between them. The DNA of the CDR3 is TGTGCCTGGGGAACTGAGGATCTAATCCATGAGCAGTTCTTC. Translating it yields CAWGTEDLIHEQFF.

The sample holds many counts of this clone. Germline is not matched at one junction end, which may reflect a read error. The J gene is TRBJ2-7, the V gene TRBV7-7; TRBD1 matches 7 bases. Per the germline V gene, CDR1 is SSHAT and CDR2 is FNYEAQ (reference sequence). The CDR3 totals 13 residues. The CDR3 region is CASSSGGLDEQYF. CDR3 nucleotides: TGTGCTAGCAGCTCAGGGGGATTGGACGAGCAGTACTTC.

V and J are TRBV7-9 and TRBJ2-7; a possible D gene is TRBD1 (6 bases). The CDR3 loop spans 15 amino acids. The germline V and J ends were trimmed by 4 bases and 1 base, with 14 bases remaining between them. Germline CDR1 is SEHNR and CDR2 is FQNEAQ (reference sequence). The CDR3 bases are TGTGCCAGCAGCTGGCTAGACACAGGGTCCTACGAGCAGTACTTC. Protein: CASSWLDTGSYEQYF.

The CDR3 region has the DNA TGTGCCAGTAGTATGTGGGCGCTGAACACTGAAGCTTTCTTT. It specifies CASSMWALNTEAFF. The chain recombines TRBV19 with TRBJ1-1; no clear D. The V end lost 3 bases, the J end lost 0 bases, and 8 bases lay between the germline ends. In germline, CDR1 is LNHDA, CDR2 SQIVND (reference sequence). The CDR3 is 14 residues long.

The CDR3 here is CASSPPKREREQYF. The CDR3 coding sequence is TGTGCCAGCAGCCCCCCCAAGCGGGAGCGCGAGCAGTACTTC. J is TRBJ2-7 and V is TRBV7-9; 8 bases fit TRBD2. CDR1 SEHNR and CDR2 FQNEAQ come from the germline V gene (reference sequence). Trimming cost V 5 bases and J 6 bases; bases outside gene matches: 9. CDR3 length: 14 residues. The full variable domain, in which reference TRBV7-9 and TRBJ2-7 provide the parts outside the CDR3, is DTGVSQNPRHKITKRGQNVTFRCDPISEHNRLYWYRQTLGQGPEFLTYFQNEAQLEKSRLLSDRFSAERPKGSFSTLEIQRTEQGDSAMYLCASSPPKREREQYFGPGTRLTVT.

The J gene is TRBJ2-7, the V gene TRBV5-1, with D perhaps being TRBD1 or TRBD2 (5 bases each). Between the trimmed V and J ends, which lost 4 bases and 0 bases, there was a span of 14 bases. The germline gives CDR1 SGHRS, CDR2 YFSETQ. The CDR3 is 15 residues long. The CDR3 loop reads CASSPGPTPSYEQYF. In DNA form, the CDR3 reads TGCGCCAGCAGCCCGGGACCCACTCCCTCCTACGAGCAGTACTTC.

V is TRBV30 and J is TRBJ1-4; 9 nucleotides match TRBD1. V was clipped by 5 bases and J by 6 bases; unmatched bases: 7. The germline V gene encodes CDR1 GTSNPN and CDR2 SVGIG (reference sequence). The CDR3 is made up of 14 amino acids. This CDR3 reads CAWASGTGHEKLFF. The DNA of the CDR3 is TGTGCCTGGGCCTCCGGGACAGGGCATGAAAAACTGTTTTTT.

The chain combines TRBV25-1 with TRBJ2-5; 7 nucleotides align to TRBD1. Germline V gene lookup returns CDR1 MGHDK and CDR2 SYGVNS. The CDR3 covers 14 residues. With 3 bases clipped from V and 5 bases from J, the junction kept 6 bases outside the gene matches. In DNA form, the CDR3 reads TGTGCCAGCAGTGACTCGGACAGGCGGGAGACCCAGTACTTC. Translation: CASSDSDRRETQYF.

The V gene is TRBV2, the J gene TRBJ2-6; 7 nucleotides align to TRBD1. The CDR3 runs 16 residues. The V gene's germline CDR1 is SNHLY and CDR2 FYNNEI. Trimming cost V 10 bases and J 0 bases; bases outside gene matches: 9. CDR3 bases: TGTGCCATTCTACAGGGGTTGGACTCTGGGGCCAACGTCCTGACTTTC. It translates to CAILQGLDSGANVLTF.

The V and J genes are TRBV27 and TRBJ2-3; 10 bases agree with TRBD2. The CDR3 totals 18 residues. V lost 6 bases, J lost 6 bases, and 18 bases stayed unmatched. Germline V gives CDR1 MNHEY, CDR2 SMNVEV (reference sequence). The DNA for the CDR3 is TGTGCCAGCAGCCCTTCCGGGCTAGCGGGGGCCGTCTTGGATACGCAGTATTTT. Encoded protein: CASSPSGLAGAVLDTQYF.

This chain joins TRBV13 and TRBJ1-5; perhaps TRBD1 as D (5 bases). This CDR3 contains 14 residues. Germline assignment: CDR1 PRHDT and CDR2 FYEKMQ (reference sequence). V gave up 4 bases and J gave up 7 bases, with 14 bases separating them. The CDR3 DNA is TGTGCCAGCAGCTCCGGGACGGGAGGACAGCCCCAGCATTTT. It is translated as CASSSGTGGQPQHF. The full variable domain, rest sourced from reference TRBV13 and TRBJ1-5, is AAGVIQSPRHLIKEKRETATLKCYPIPRHDTVYWYQQGPGQDPQFLISFYEKMQSDKGSIPDRFSAQQFSDYHSELNMSSLELGDSALYFCASSSGTGGQPQHFGDGTRLSIL.

Comments on this clone: Other DNA sequences in the sample encode the same CDR3. The V call is TRBV9, the J call TRBJ2-7; D is unclear. The CDR3 is 14 residues long. Germline assignment: CDR1 SGDLS and CDR2 YYNGEE. V dropped 0 bases and J dropped 0 bases, with 7 bases sitting between them. CDR3 nucleotides: TGTGCCAGCAGCGTAGGTCGGAGCTCCTACGAGCAGTACTTC. Translating it yields CASSVGRSSYEQYF.

The gene calls are TRBV5-6 and TRBJ2-1; 8 bases map to TRBD2. Germline lookup yields CDR1 SGHDT and CDR2 YYEEEE. The CDR3 is 16 amino acids. Trimming took 0 bases from V and 6 from J; bases not matched to a gene: 8. The CDR3 DNA reads as TGTGCCAGCAGCTTGGCGGGAGGGCCCTCGTTCAATGAGCAGTTCTTC. It yields the protein CASSLAGGPSFNEQFF.

This clone was found a few times. This chain joins TRBV19 and TRBJ1-5; the D gene is possibly TRBD1 (5 bases). Trimming took off 7 bases at V and 5 bases at J, with 18 bases between the two ends. The CDR3 length is 15 residues. From germline, CDR1 is LNHDA and CDR2 SQIVND (reference sequence). CDR3 nucleotide sequence: TGTGCCAGTACTCCCCATACCCAAGGGGATCAGCCCCAGCATTTT. Translating gives CASTPHTQGDQPQHF.

The chain couples TRBV15 to TRBJ2-2; 8 bases match TRBD2. Germline V lookup: CDR1 LNHNV, CDR2 YYDKDF (reference sequence). The ends lost 0 bases at V and 1 base at J; junction bases unmatched: 4. The CDR3 has 17 residues. DNA of the CDR3: TGTGCCACCAGCAGAGATCGACTAGCGCAGAACACCGGGGAGCTGTTTTTT. Amino acids: CATSRDRLAQNTGELFF.

V usage is TRBV27 and J usage is TRBJ1-1; D gene uncertain. The CDR3 is 14 residues long. The germline V gene has CDR1 MNHEY and CDR2 SMNVEV (reference sequence). V was shortened by 0 bases and J by 3 bases, with 8 bases between the two germline ends. The CDR3 spells CASSLSSHYTEAFF. The CDR3, as DNA: TGTGCCAGCAGTTTATCTTCCCATTACACTGAAGCTTTCTTT.